This entry lists 28 T cell receptor beta chains sequenced from one sample in a study of CD8 T cells in ankylosing spondylitis. From the 5' RACE reads, TCRdb called clonotypes with MiXCR, one entry per CDR3 protein. The table lists about 66,000 distinct CDR3 sequences, 6.2% of them singletons, with approximately 5% in the top ten. Sequencing was carried out using synovial fluid, either unsorted or a sorted T cell fraction (not recorded which). The source of these receptors is a male donor with ankylosing spondylitis.

This clonotype showed up many times. The chain is built from TRBV4-2 and TRBJ2-3; D may be TRBD2 (6 bases). CDR1 and CDR2 (germline): LGHNA, YNFKEQ. V lost 0 bases and J 1 base, leaving 11 bases between the germline ends. This CDR3 is 16 amino acids long. The CDR3 protein is CASSQDLEGGTDTQYF. CDR3 DNA sequence: TGTGCCAGCAGCCAAGATCTGGAGGGCGGCACAGATACGCAGTATTTT.

At least ten counts were recorded for this clonotype. The V gene is TRBV28, the J gene TRBJ1-1; unclear D gene. V dropped 6 bases and J dropped 4 bases, with 9 bases sitting between them. Germline CDR1 MDHEN, CDR2 SYDVKM. The CDR3 consists of 12 residues. CDR3 bases: TGTGCCAGCAGCCCCGGAATCACTGAAGCTTTCTTT. It is translated as CASSPGITEAFF.

A few counts support this clonotype. The V gene is TRBV27, the J gene TRBJ1-1, with D possibly TRBD1 on 6 matching bases. This CDR3 is 16 amino acids long. V was cut by 5 bases and J by 3 bases, with 19 bases left in between. Germline lookup yields CDR1 MNHEY and CDR2 SMNVEV (reference sequence). CDR3 in amino acids: CASSIRGGRGDTEAFF. CDR3 coding DNA: TGTGCCAGCAGTATCCGGGGGGGCCGGGGGGACACTGAAGCTTTCTTT.

Many counts were recorded for this clonotype. This sequence joins TRBV9 and TRBJ2-1, with 14 bases aligning to TRBD2. The length of the CDR3 is 18 residues. Trimming at V came to 2 bases and at J to 5 bases, leaving 9 bases not matched to a gene. Per germline, CDR1 SGDLS and CDR2 YYNGEE. DNA of the CDR3: TGTGCCAGCAGCGTCCAACCGGGACTAGCGGGAGAACACAATGAGCAGTTCTTC. Residues: CASSVQPGLAGEHNEQFF. The whole variable domain, filled in from reference TRBV9 and TRBJ2-1, reads DSGVTQTPKHLITATGQRVTLRCSPRSGDLSVYWYQQSLDQGLQFLIQYYNGEERAKGNILERFSAQQFPDLHSELNLSSLELGDSALYFCASSVQPGLAGEHNEQFFGPGTRLTVL.

This clonotype occurred many times. The chain uses TRBV12-3 or TRBV12-4 and TRBJ1-6; D remains ambiguous. Trimming cost V 2 bases and J 8 bases, with 7 bases left between them. CDR3 size: 13 residues. In DNA form, the CDR3 reads TGTGCCAGCAGTTTAATCTCCGATTCACCCCTCCACTTT. Its protein product is CASSLISDSPLHF.

This clonotype showed up just a few times. The chain joins TRBV11-2 to TRBJ2-7; either TRBD1 or TRBD2 may fit D (5 bases each). The CDR3 extends over 15 amino acids. Germline V gene sequence: CDR1 SGHAT, CDR2 FQNNGV. Trimming left V 5 bases short and J 1 base short, with 15 bases between. Written as DNA, the CDR3 is TGTGCCAGCAGCCTCAGGGTCGGCGGGTCCTACGAGCAGTACTTC. Translating gives CASSLRVGGSYEQYF.

In its sample, this clonotype was seen a few times. The J gene is TRBJ1-2, the V gene TRBV6-5; TRBD1 matches 7 bases. CDR1 and CDR2 (germline): MNHEY, SVGAGI. The CDR3 loop spans 15 amino acids. V lost 2 bases to trimming and J lost 4 bases; unmatched junction nucleotides: 7. The CDR3 DNA reads TGTGCCAGCAGTTACCCGGGAGGGGGCGTCTATGGCTACACCTTC. This sequence encodes CASSYPGGGVYGYTF.

In its sample, this clonotype was seen many times. The rearrangement joins TRBV4-2 to TRBJ2-3; 7 nucleotides match TRBD1. V lost 5 bases, J lost 2 bases, and 4 bases stayed unmatched. Germline V gives CDR1 LGHNA, CDR2 YNFKEQ. The CDR3 totals 14 residues. CDR3 DNA: TGTGCCAGCAGCTACGGACAGGACACAGATACGCAGTATTTT. It is translated as CASSYGQDTDTQYF.

The V call is TRBV11-1, the J call TRBJ1-2, with 8 bases fitting TRBD1. CDR3 size: 17 residues. Germline V CDR1 and CDR2: SGHAT, FQDESV (reference sequence). J lost 0 bases, V lost 5 bases, and 11 bases had no gene match. Written as DNA, the CDR3 is TGTGCCAGCAGCCCCCGGGACAGGCCTTCCTCTAACTATGGCTACACCTTC. Translated: CASSPRDRPSSNYGYTF.

This sequence joins TRBV25-1 and TRBJ2-6, with TRBD1 matching over 12 bases. CDR1 is MGHDK, CDR2 SYGVNS, per germline. The CDR3 spans 20 residues. V shed 1 base, J shed 2 bases, and the junction held 9 bases outside the gene matches. The CDR3 spells CASSEFGTGGARAGANVLTF. Here the CDR3 DNA reads TGTGCCAGCAGTGAATTTGGGACAGGGGGCGCGCGGGCTGGGGCCAACGTCCTGACTTTC.

This clonotype was counted many times. V usage is TRBV20-1 and J usage is TRBJ1-5; perhaps TRBD1 as D (5 bases). The germline gives CDR1 DFQATT, CDR2 SNEGSKA (reference sequence). The V end was cut by 6 bases, the J end by 3 bases, with 9 bases between. The CDR3 consists of 12 residues. The CDR3 nucleotides read TGCAGTGCGGGGCGGCCCAATCAGCCCCAGCATTTT. Translating gives CSAGRPNQPQHF.

This clonotype was detected ten times or more. This chain links TRBV11-3 with TRBJ2-3; 7 bases fit TRBD1. Germline CDR1 and CDR2: SGHNT and YENEEA. The CDR3 sequence is 15 residues long. V lost 5 bases and J lost 6; bases outside the gene matches: 11. The CDR3 protein is CASSESLTGFDTQYF. The DNA of the CDR3 is TGTGCCAGCAGCGAGAGCCTGACAGGGTTCGATACGCAGTATTTT.

The chain carries TRBV6-1 and TRBJ1-2; D perhaps matches TRBD1 (5 bases). The CDR3 extends over 15 amino acids. With 4 bases removed from V and 3 bases from J, the gap between germline ends came to 15 bases. CDR1 is MNHNS, CDR2 SASEGT, per germline. In DNA form, the CDR3 reads TGTGCCAGCAGTGGGCCGGGACGTCTTTACTATGGCTACACCTTC. It codes for CASSGPGRLYYGYTF.

This clonotype was observed at least ten times. The chain combines TRBV20-1 with TRBJ2-2, with 8 bases fitting TRBD2. Losses at the gene ends were 0 bases for V and 1 base for J; bases not matched to a gene: 4. CDR1 and CDR2 (germline): DFQATT, SNEGSKA (reference sequence). This CDR3 has 16 residues. CDR3 nucleotide sequence: TGCAGTGCTAGAGATATTCTAGCGGGGAACACCGGGGAGCTGTTTTTT. Translation: CSARDILAGNTGELFF.

V and J are TRBV9 and TRBJ2-7; D gene ambiguous. This CDR3 is built from 15 residues. V lost 0 bases and J 6 bases, leaving 16 bases between the germline ends. Looked up from germline, CDR1 is SGDLS and CDR2 is YYNGEE. Here the CDR3 reads CASSVEAADVREQYF. The CDR3 DNA reads as TGTGCCAGCAGCGTAGAGGCAGCAGACGTACGCGAGCAGTACTTC.

This clonotype was recorded many times. The chain links TRBV3-1 to TRBJ2-3; possibly TRBD2 for D (5 bases). Trimming stripped 4 bases from V and 0 bases from J, with 8 bases between. Germline CDR1 LGHDT, CDR2 YNNKEL (reference sequence). The CDR3 spans 14 residues. DNA for the CDR3: TGTGCCAGCAGCCCCGGACTTAGCACAGATACGCAGTATTTT. Translation gives CASSPGLSTDTQYF.

In its sample, this clonotype was seen many times. J is TRBJ2-7 and V is TRBV10-3, with 9 bases fitting TRBD1. CDR3 length: 13 residues. The trim removed 7 bases at V and 6 bases at J, leaving 7 bases unmatched. From germline, CDR1 is ENHRY and CDR2 SYGVKD. This CDR3 reads CAITSTGGGEQYF. CDR3 nucleotide sequence: TGTGCCATCACTTCGACAGGGGGAGGCGAGCAGTACTTC.

This clonotype was observed many times. This chain connects TRBV28 to TRBJ1-2; the match to TRBD1 covers 10 bases. The J segment lost 8 bases and the V segment lost 4 bases, leaving 16 bases of the junction unmatched. The CDR3 loop spans 17 amino acids. The germline gives CDR1 MDHEN, CDR2 SYDVKM. The CDR3 is CASSSSWPGQGRWGYTF. The CDR3, as DNA: TGTGCCAGCAGTTCCTCCTGGCCGGGACAGGGGAGGTGGGGCTACACCTTC.

Ten or more counts support this clonotype. The J gene is TRBJ2-2, the V gene TRBV7-8; D is unresolved. V dropped 5 bases and J dropped 1 base, with 11 bases sitting between them. This CDR3 is built from 15 residues. The germline V gene encodes CDR1 SGHVS and CDR2 FQNEAQ. CDR3 sequence reads: CASSSNRQNTGELFF. The DNA for the CDR3 is TGTGCCAGCAGCAGCAACCGGCAGAACACCGGGGAGCTGTTTTTT.

The table lists this clonotype with a few counts. This chain connects TRBV28 to TRBJ1-1; no clear D. Between the trimmed V and J ends, which lost 6 bases and 0 bases, there was a span of 8 bases. The germline V gene has CDR1 MDHEN and CDR2 SYDVKM. The CDR3 covers 13 residues. The CDR3 DNA sequence: TGTGCCAGCAGCCGAGACATGAACACTGAAGCTTTCTTT. Its protein is CASSRDMNTEAFF.

The table lists this clonotype with a few counts. The rearrangement uses TRBV11-2 and TRBJ2-1; weak D call: TRBD2 (5 bases). This CDR3 is 14 amino acids long. Deletions cut 7 bases from V and 5 bases from J, with 15 bases between. Germline V gives CDR1 SGHAT, CDR2 FQNNGV. This CDR3 reads CASTPVLVDNEQFF. The DNA for the CDR3 is TGTGCCAGCACCCCGGTACTAGTCGACAATGAGCAGTTCTTC. Full variable domain (rest looked up from reference TRBV11-2 and TRBJ2-1): EAGVAQSPRYKIIEKRQSVAFWCNPISGHATLYWYQQILGQGPKLLIQFQNNGVVDDSQLPKDRFSAERLKGVDSTLKIQPAKLEDSAVYLCASTPVLVDNEQFFGPGTRLTVL.

This clonotype was counted many times. DNA of the CDR3: TGCGCCAGCAGCCAAGATCATGGGCCTAATGGGGTTTTAAGCTCCTACAATGAGCAGTTCTTC. Amino acid sequence: CASSQDHGPNGVLSSYNEQFF. The V and J genes are TRBV4-1 and TRBJ2-1; D not resolved. CDR1 is MGHRA, CDR2 YSYEKL, per germline. V was shortened by 0 bases and J by 0 bases, with 24 bases between the two germline ends. The CDR3 spans 21 residues.

This clonotype occurred a few times. J is TRBJ1-1 and V is TRBV9, with D uncertain. The CDR3 length is 14 residues. Germline V gene data show CDR1 as SGDLS and CDR2 as YYNGEE. Trimming pared 4 bases from V and 0 bases from J, leaving 10 bases between. CDR3 sequence (DNA): TGTGCCAGCAGCAAGGGAAACATGAACACTGAAGCTTTCTTT. Its translation is CASSKGNMNTEAFF. Combining the CDR3 with reference TRBV9 and TRBJ1-1 gives the whole variable domain DSGVTQTPKHLITATGQRVTLRCSPRSGDLSVYWYQQSLDQGLQFLIQYYNGEERAKGNILERFSAQQFPDLHSELNLSSLELGDSALYFCASSKGNMNTEAFFGQGTRLTVV.

The V call is TRBV7-6, the J call TRBJ2-2; D remains unclear. Germline assignment: CDR1 SGHVS and CDR2 FNYEAQ. V was cut by 8 bases and J by 1 base, with 11 bases left in between. The CDR3 extends over 14 amino acids. The CDR3 protein is CASLPRVNTGELFF. CDR3 DNA: TGTGCCAGCCTTCCTCGGGTGAACACCGGGGAGCTGTTTTTT.

Many counts were recorded for this clonotype. This CDR3 reads CAISTLYEQYF. The CDR3 coding sequence is TGTGCCATCAGTACACTCTACGAGCAGTACTTC. V is TRBV10-3 and J is TRBJ2-7; no clear D. V lost 5 bases to trimming and J lost 3 bases, with 5 bases between them. Germline-derived CDR1 and CDR2 are ENHRY and SYGVKD. The CDR3 extends over 11 amino acids.

This clonotype has ten or more counts. V gene TRBV12-3 or TRBV12-4 combines with J gene TRBJ1-3; D is uncertain. The V end lost 3 bases, the J end lost 1 base, and 13 bases lay between the germline ends. CDR3 length equals 16 residues. For the CDR3, the DNA is TGTGCCAGCAGTTTGCGGCAGGCTGGGTCTGGAAACACCATATATTTT. This translates into CASSLRQAGSGNTIYF.

This clonotype appeared many times. The chain uses TRBV12-3 or TRBV12-4 and TRBJ2-7; D is possibly TRBD1 or TRBD2 (5 bases each). The CDR3 extends over 16 amino acids. V lost 1 base and J lost 7, with 20 bases in between. DNA of the CDR3: TGTGCCAGCAGTTTAGTAGGTACAGGCCCGACGGGGGAGCAGTACTTC. Its protein is CASSLVGTGPTGEQYF.

This clonotype appeared many times. This chain joins TRBV19 and TRBJ2-2; TRBD1 or TRBD2 may be the D gene (5 bases each). V gave up 7 bases and J gave up 0 bases, with 12 bases separating them. The germline CDR1 and CDR2 sequences are LNHDA and SQIVND (reference sequence). This CDR3 is built from 15 residues. CDR3 DNA sequence: TGTGCCAGTAAATGGGGGTTCGCGAACACCGGGGAGCTGTTTTTT. Amino acid sequence: CASKWGFANTGELFF.